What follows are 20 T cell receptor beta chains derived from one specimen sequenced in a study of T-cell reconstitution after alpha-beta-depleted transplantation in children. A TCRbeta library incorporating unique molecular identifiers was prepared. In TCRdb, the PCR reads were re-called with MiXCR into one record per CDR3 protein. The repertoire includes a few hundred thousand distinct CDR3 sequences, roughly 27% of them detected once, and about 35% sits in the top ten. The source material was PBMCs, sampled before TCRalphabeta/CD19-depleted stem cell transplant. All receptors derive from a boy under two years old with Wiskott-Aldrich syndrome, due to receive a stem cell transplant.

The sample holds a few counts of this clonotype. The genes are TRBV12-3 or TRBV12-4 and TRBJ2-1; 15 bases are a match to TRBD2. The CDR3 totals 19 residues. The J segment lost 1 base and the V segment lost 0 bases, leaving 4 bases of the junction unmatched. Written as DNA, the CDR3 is TGTGCCAGCAGTTTAGCGCGGGGACTAGCGGGAGGTTCCTACAATGAGCAGTTCTTC. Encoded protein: CASSLARGLAGGSYNEQFF.

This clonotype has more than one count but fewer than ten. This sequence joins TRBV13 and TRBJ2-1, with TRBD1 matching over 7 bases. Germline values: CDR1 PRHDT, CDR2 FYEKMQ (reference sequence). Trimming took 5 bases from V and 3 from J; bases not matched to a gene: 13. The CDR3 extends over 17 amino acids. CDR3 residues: CASSPQGQTYYYNEQFF. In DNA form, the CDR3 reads TGTGCCAGCAGCCCACAGGGACAGACCTATTACTACAATGAGCAGTTCTTC.

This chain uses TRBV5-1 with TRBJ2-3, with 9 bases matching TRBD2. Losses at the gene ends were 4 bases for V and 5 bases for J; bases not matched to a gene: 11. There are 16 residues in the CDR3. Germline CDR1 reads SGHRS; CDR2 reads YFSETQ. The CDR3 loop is CASSRLAGGRQDTQYF. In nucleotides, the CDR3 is TGCGCCAGCAGCCGTCTGGCGGGAGGGCGACAAGATACGCAGTATTTT.

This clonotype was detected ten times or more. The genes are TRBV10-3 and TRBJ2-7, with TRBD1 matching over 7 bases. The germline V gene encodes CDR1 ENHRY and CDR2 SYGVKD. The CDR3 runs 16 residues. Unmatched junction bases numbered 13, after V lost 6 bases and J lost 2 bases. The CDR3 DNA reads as TGTGCCATCAGCCCCTCCTCCACAGGGGAGACCTACGAGCAGTACTTC. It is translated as CAISPSSTGETYEQYF.

In DNA form, the CDR3 reads TGCGCCAGCAGCTTGGAATCTCTGGGGCGAAACACCATATATTTT. Encoded protein: CASSLESLGRNTIYF. The V call is TRBV5-1, the J call TRBJ1-3, with D possibly matching TRBD1 (5 bases). The CDR3 is 15 amino acids. Germline lookup yields CDR1 SGHRS and CDR2 YFSETQ. V was trimmed by 0 bases and J by 5 bases, leaving 12 bases between them.

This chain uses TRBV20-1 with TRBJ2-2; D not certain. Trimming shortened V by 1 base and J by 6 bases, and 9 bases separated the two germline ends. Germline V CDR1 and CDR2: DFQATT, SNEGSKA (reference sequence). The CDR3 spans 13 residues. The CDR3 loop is CSARASGPGELFF. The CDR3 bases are TGCAGTGCTAGAGCGTCGGGCCCCGGGGAGCTGTTTTTT.

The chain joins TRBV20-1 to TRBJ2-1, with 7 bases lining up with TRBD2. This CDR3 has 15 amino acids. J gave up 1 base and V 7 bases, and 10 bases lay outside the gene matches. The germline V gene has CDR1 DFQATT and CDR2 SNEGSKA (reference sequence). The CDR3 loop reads CSVRGLADSYNEQFF. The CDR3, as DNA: TGCAGTGTTAGGGGTCTAGCGGATTCCTACAATGAGCAGTTCTTC.

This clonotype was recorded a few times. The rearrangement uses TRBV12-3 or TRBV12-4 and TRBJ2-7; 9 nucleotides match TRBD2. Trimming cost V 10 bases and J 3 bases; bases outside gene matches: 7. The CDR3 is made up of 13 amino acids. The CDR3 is CATSLAGLYEQYF. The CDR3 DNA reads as TGTGCCACTTCACTAGCGGGTCTCTACGAGCAGTACTTC.

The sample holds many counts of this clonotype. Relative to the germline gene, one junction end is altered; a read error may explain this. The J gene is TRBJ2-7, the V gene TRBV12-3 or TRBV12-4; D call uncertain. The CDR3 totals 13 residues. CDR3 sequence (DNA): TGCGCCAGCAGCTTGGAAAGCTCCTACGAGCAGTACTTC. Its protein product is CASSLESSYEQYF.

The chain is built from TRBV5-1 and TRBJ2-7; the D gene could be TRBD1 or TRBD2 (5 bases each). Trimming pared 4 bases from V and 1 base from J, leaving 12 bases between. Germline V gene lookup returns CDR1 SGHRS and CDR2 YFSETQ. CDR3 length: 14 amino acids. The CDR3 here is CASSPRGYSYEQYF. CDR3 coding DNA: TGCGCCAGCAGCCCGAGGGGCTATTCCTACGAGCAGTACTTC.

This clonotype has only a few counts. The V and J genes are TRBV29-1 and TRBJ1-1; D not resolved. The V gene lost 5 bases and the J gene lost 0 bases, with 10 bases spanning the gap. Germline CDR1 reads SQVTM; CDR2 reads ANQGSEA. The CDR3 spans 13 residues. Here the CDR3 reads CSVLSGMNTEAFF. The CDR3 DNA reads TGCAGCGTTTTATCAGGTATGAACACTGAAGCTTTCTTT.

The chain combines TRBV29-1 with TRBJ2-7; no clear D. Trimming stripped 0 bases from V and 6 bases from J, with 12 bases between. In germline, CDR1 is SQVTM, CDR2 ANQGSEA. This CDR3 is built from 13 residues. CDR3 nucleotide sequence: TGCAGCGTTGAAGATCCCCGTCGAGTCGAGCAGTACTTC. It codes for CSVEDPRRVEQYF.

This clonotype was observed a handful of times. CDR3 in amino acids: CASSEPRAPGNIQYF. CDR3 DNA: TGTGCCAGCAGTGAACCCCGGGCCCCCGGGAACATTCAGTACTTC. This chain uses TRBV6-1 with TRBJ2-4; D is unresolved. This CDR3 contains 15 residues. The V and J ends lost 2 bases and 7 bases respectively, with 15 bases between them. Germline V CDR1 and CDR2: MNHNS, SASEGT.

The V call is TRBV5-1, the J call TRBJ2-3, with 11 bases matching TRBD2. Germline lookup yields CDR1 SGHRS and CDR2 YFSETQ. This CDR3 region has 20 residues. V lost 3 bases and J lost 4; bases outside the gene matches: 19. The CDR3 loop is CASSWGTGTSGSEEADTQYF. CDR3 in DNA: TGCGCCAGCAGCTGGGGAACTGGAACTAGCGGGAGTGAAGAGGCAGATACGCAGTATTTT.

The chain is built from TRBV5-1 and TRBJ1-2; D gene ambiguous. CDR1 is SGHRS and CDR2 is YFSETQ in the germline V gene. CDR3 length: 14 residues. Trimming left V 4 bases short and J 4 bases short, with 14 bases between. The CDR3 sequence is CASSPTTWGYGYTF. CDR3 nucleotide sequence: TGCGCCAGCAGCCCCACTACCTGGGGCTATGGCTACACCTTC.

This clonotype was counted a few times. The CDR3 coding sequence is TGTGCCAGCAGCTTAGTGGACCCCCTAGGATACACCGGGGAGCTGTTTTTT. Translated: CASSLVDPLGYTGELFF. The genes are TRBV11-2 and TRBJ2-2; D is uncertain. The V gene lost 1 base and the J gene lost 3 bases, with 15 bases spanning the gap. Germline lookup yields CDR1 SGHAT and CDR2 FQNNGV. CDR3 length: 17 amino acids.

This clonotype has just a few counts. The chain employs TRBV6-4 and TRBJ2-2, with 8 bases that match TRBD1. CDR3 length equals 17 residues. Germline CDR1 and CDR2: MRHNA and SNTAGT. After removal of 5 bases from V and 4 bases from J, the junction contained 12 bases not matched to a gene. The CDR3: CASSRSPDRVGTGELFF. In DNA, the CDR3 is TGTGCCAGCAGTAGATCCCCGGACAGGGTTGGCACCGGGGAGCTGTTTTTT.

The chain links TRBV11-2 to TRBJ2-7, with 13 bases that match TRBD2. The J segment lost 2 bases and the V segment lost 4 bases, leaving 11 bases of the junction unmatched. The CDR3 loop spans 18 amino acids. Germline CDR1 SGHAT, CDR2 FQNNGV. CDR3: CASSSRTSGSKSAYEQYF. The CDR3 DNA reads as TGTGCCAGCAGCTCCCGGACTAGCGGGAGTAAAAGCGCCTACGAGCAGTACTTC.

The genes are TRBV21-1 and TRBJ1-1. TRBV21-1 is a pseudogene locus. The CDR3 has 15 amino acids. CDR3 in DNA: TGTGCCAGCAGCAAAAATAGGCAGGTGAACACTGAAGCTTTCTTT. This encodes CASSKNRQVNTEAFF.

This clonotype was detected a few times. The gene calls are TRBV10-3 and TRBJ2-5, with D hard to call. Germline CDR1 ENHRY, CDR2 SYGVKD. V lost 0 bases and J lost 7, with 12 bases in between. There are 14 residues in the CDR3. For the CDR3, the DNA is TGTGCCATCAGTGAGTCCCATGCCGCGGTGACCCAGTACTTC. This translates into CAISESHAAVTQYF.